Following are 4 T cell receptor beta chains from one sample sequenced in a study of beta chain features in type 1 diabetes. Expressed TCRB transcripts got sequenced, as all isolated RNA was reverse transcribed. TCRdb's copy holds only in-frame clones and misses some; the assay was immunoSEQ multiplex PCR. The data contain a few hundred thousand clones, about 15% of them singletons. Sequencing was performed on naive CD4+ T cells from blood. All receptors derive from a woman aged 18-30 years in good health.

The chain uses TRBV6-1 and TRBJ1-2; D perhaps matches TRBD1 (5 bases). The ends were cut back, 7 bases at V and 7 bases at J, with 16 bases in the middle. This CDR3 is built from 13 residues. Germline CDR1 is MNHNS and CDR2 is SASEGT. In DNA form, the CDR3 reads TGTGCCAGCACCCCAGGGTTCGTGGCTGGCTACACCTTC. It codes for CASTPGFVAGYTF.

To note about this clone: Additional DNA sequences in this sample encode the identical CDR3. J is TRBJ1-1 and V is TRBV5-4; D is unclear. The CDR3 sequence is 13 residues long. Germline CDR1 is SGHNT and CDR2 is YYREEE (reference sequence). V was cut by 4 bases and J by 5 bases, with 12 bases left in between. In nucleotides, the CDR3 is TGTGCCAGCAGCCCAGGTACGGGGACTGAAGCTTTCTTT. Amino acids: CASSPGTGTEAFF.

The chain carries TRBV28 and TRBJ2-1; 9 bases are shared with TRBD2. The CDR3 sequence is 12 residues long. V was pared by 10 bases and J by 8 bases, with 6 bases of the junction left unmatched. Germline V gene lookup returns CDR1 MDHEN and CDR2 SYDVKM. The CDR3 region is CATSGVRDEQFF. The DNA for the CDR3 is TGTGCCACTAGCGGGGTCAGGGATGAGCAGTTCTTC. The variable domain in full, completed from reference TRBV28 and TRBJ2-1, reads DVKVTQSSRYLVKRTGEKVFLECVQDMDHENMFWYRQDPGLGLRLIYFSYDVKMKEKGDIPEGYSVSREKKERFSLILESASTNQTSMYLCATSGVRDEQFFGPGTRLTVL.

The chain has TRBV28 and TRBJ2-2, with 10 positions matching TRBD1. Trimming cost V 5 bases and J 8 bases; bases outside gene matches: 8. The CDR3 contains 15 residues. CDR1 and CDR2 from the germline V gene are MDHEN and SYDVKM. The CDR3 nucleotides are TGTGCCAGCAGTGGCGGACAGGGGGTTGTGGGGGAGCTGTTTTTT. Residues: CASSGGQGVVGELFF.